The text below deals with one T cell receptor beta chain. The antigen remains undetermined. The data derive from a study of radiotherapy plus CTLA-4 blockade in lung cancer. For the study at large: Among all patients, 18% showed objective responses, while 30% to 35% had disease control.

Only in-frame clones appear in the TCRdb table, and some are missing; sequencing was by immunoSEQ multiplex PCR. Of 35,000 or so clones listed, around 83% were seen once; the top ten hold about 5.3%. Overall study results and limits: Per reports, early blood T cell clone dynamics, plus interferon-beta, forecast response most strongly. In blood, TCR clones derived from the tumor expanded after radiotherapy plus ipilimumab.

This clonotype was sampled from a human donor with non-small cell lung cancer who had stable disease on radiotherapy plus ipilimumab. The sample in question was peripheral blood, obtained from a patient treated with radiotherapy plus ipilimumab.

In DNA, the CDR3 is TGCGCCAGCAGTGACCAACAGGGGGCGCGGCAGTTCTTC. This encodes CASSDQQGARQFF. The chain uses TRBV10-1 and TRBJ2-1, with 9 nucleotides matching TRBD1. The CDR3 spans 13 residues. Per germline, CDR1 WNHNN and CDR2 SYGVQD (reference sequence). J gave up 12 bases and V 3 bases, and 6 bases lay outside the gene matches.